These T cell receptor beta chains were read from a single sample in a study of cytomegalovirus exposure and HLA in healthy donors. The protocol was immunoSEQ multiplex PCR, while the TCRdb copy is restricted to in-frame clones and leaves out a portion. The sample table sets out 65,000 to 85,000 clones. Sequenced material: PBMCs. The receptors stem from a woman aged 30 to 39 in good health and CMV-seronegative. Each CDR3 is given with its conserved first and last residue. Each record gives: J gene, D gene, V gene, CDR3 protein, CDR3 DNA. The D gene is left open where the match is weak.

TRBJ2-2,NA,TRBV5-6,CASSPGRVLSTGELFF,TGTGCCAGCAGCCCCGGGCGGGTGCTTAGCACCGGGGAGCTGTTTTTT
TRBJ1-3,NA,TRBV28,CASGGETGNTIYF,TGTGCCAGCGGAGGGGAAACTGGAAACACCATATATTTT
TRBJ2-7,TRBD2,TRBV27,CASSILAGGPHEQYF,TGTGCCAGCAGTATTCTAGCGGGAGGGCCACACGAGCAGTACTTC
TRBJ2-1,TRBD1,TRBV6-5,CASSYDRGRNEQFF,TGTGCCAGCAGTTACGACAGGGGTCGGAATGAGCAGTTCTTC
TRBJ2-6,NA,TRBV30,CAWKASGANVLTF,TGTGCCTGGAAAGCCTCTGGGGCCAACGTCCTGACTTTC
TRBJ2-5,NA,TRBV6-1,CASSEETYPWETQYF,TGTGCCAGCAGTGAAGAAACCTACCCCTGGGAGACCCAGTACTTC
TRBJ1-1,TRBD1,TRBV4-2,CASSQVGQGFEAFF,TGTGCCAGCAGCCAAGTGGGACAGGGCTTCGAAGCTTTCTTT
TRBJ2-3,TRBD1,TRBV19,CASSAGTGLFSTDTQYF,TGTGCCAGTAGCGCCGGGACAGGTTTATTTTCCACAGATACGCAGTATTTT
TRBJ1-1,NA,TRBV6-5,CASIQQGFGGTEAFF,TGTGCCAGCATTCAGCAGGGGTTTGGTGGGACTGAAGCTTTCTTT
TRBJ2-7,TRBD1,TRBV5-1,CASSLAPTGTFYEQYF,TGCGCCAGCAGCTTGGCTCCGACAGGGACCTTCTACGAGCAGTACTTC
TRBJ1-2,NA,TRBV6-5,CASSYLDSNYGYTF,TGTGCCAGCAGTTACTTGGACAGTAACTATGGCTACACCTTC
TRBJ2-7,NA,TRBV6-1,CASSEASAGHAYEQYF,TGTGCCAGCAGTGAAGCGTCAGCGGGCCACGCCTACGAGCAGTACTTC
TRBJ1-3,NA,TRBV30,CAWLDRTALRNTIYF,TGTGCCTGGCTAGACCGGACAGCCCTAAGAAACACCATATATTTT
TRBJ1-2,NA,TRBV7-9,CASSLEPYGYTF,TGTGCCAGCAGCTTAGAGCCCTATGGCTACACCTTC
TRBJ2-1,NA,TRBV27,CASRRKGAPYNEQFF,TGTGCCAGCAGACGCAAGGGAGCTCCTTACAATGAGCAGTTCTTC
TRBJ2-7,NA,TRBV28,CASSNLQILFYEQYF,TGTGCCAGCAGTAACCTCCAGATTCTCTTCTACGAGCAGTACTTC
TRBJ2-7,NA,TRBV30,CAWSGGHASYEQYF,TGTGCCTGGAGTGGGGGGCACGCCTCCTACGAGCAGTACTTC
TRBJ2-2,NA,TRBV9,CASSVAPRPNTGELFF,TGTGCCAGCAGCGTAGCGCCCAGGCCGAACACCGGGGAGCTGTTTTTT
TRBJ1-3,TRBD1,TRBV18,CASSGQGLLSGNTIYF,TGTGCCAGCTCAGGACAGGGTCTACTCTCTGGAAACACCATATATTTT
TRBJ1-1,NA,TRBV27,CASSLKLGGITEAFF,TGTGCCAGCAGTTTGAAGCTGGGAGGGATAACTGAAGCTTTCTTT
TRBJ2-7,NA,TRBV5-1,CASSSGTPLIEQYF,TGCGCCAGCAGTTCCGGGACTCCCTTGATCGAGCAGTACTTC
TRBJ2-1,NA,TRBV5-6,CASSLDRGNEQFF,TGTGCCAGCAGCCTAGACCGTGGCAATGAGCAGTTCTTC
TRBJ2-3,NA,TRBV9,CASSPGGGGPGDTQYF,TGTGCCAGCAGCCCAGGAGGGGGAGGGCCGGGAGATACGCAGTATTTT
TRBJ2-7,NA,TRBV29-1,CSVEEAGSAYEQYF,TGCAGCGTTGAGGAGGCGGGAAGCGCCTACGAGCAGTACTTC
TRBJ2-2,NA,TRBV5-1,CASSLSTGPNTGELFF,TGCGCCAGCAGCTTGAGTACAGGGCCGAACACCGGGGAGCTGTTTTTT
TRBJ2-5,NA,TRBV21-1,CASSLLGGLQETQYF,TGTGCCAGCAGCCTTCTGGGGGGGCTCCAAGAGACCCAGTACTTC
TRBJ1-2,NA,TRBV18,CASSPPDWDTPLANYGYTF,TGTGCCAGCTCACCGCCGGACTGGGACACCCCTCTAGCTAACTATGGCTACACCTTC
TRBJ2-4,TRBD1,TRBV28,CASSLAGTGENIQYF,TGTGCCAGCAGTTTGGCCGGGACAGGGGAAAACATTCAGTACTTC
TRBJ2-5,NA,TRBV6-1,CASSEVTGGQETQYF,TGTGCCAGCAGTGAAGTCACGGGTGGCCAAGAGACCCAGTACTTC
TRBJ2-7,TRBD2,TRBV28,CASSSLPAGGGYEQYF,TGTGCCAGCAGTTCCCTCCCAGCGGGAGGGGGCTACGAGCAGTACTTC
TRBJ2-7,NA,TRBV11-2,CASSLEPTSPEQYF,TGTGCCAGCAGCTTAGAGCCAACTAGCCCCGAGCAGTACTTC